A single sample gave rise to the 12 T cell receptor beta chains below, sequenced in a study of regulatory T cells in long-lasting Graves disease. Regarding time point: newly diagnosed GD, antithyroid drugs for less than 3 months. The authors made the TCR library using RNA they extracted from PBMCs. To make TCR beta libraries, researchers used iRepertoire HTBI primers and Arm-PCR of CDR3 regions. One entry per CDR3 protein, called by TCRdb with MiXCR from the multiplex PCR reads. The repertoire holds just over 600,000 distinct CDR3 sequences, with around 17% as singletons. A further study also used this sample, focusing on T cells in Graves' hyperthyroidism and ophthalmopathy.

The input for sequencing was peripheral blood mononuclear cells (PBMCs), taken at new diagnosis, from a patient treated with antithyroid drugs. The receptors stem from a woman in her 30s with Graves disease.

This clonotype was seen ten or more times. This chain joins TRBV28 and TRBJ2-3; TRBD2 matches 9 bases. With 6 bases clipped from V and 5 bases from J, the junction kept 6 bases outside the gene matches. CDR1 and CDR2 (germline): MDHEN, SYDVKM. The CDR3 is 14 amino acids. CDR3 coding DNA: TGTGCCAGCAGCCTGCCTAGCGGGAAAGATACGCAGTATTTT. This translates into CASSLPSGKDTQYF.

This clonotype occurred many times. The J gene is TRBJ1-5, the V gene TRBV2; maybe TRBD1 (5 bases). CDR1 and CDR2 from the germline V gene are SNHLY and FYNNEI. V was clipped by 8 bases and J by 6 bases, with 14 bases between them. CDR3 length equals 13 residues. CDR3 sequence reads: CASFGGRGQPQHF. The CDR3 DNA follows: TGTGCCAGCTTCGGGGGACGGGGTCAGCCCCAGCATTTT.

V and J are TRBV10-3 and TRBJ2-7; 12 nucleotides line up with TRBD1. CDR3 length: 14 amino acids. J gave up 5 bases and V 9 bases, and 8 bases lay outside the gene matches. The germline gives CDR1 ENHRY, CDR2 SYGVKD. CDR3 region: CAIHPGTGGNEQYF. The CDR3 nucleotides read TGTGCCATACATCCCGGGACAGGGGGCAACGAGCAGTACTTC.

This clonotype was counted at least ten times. The chain couples TRBV27 to TRBJ2-5; 14 bases are a match to TRBD2. Germline V gene sequence: CDR1 MNHEY, CDR2 SMNVEV (reference sequence). CDR3 length: 18 residues. The J segment lost 3 bases and the V segment lost 5 bases, leaving 11 bases of the junction unmatched. The CDR3 DNA is TGTGCCAGCAGTCGCGGACTAGCGGGAGGTTTGGGGAAAGAGACCCAGTACTTC. It encodes CASSRGLAGGLGKETQYF.

This clonotype was seen ten or more times. V gene TRBV28 combines with J gene TRBJ1-1; D gene ambiguous. Trimming stripped 2 bases from V and 6 bases from J, with 13 bases between. CDR1 and CDR2 from the germline V gene are MDHEN and SYDVKM. The CDR3 contains 14 residues. The CDR3 DNA reads as TGTGCCAGCAGTTTACAGGCTCTGGGATCTGAAGCTTTCTTT. Protein product: CASSLQALGSEAFF.

This chain connects TRBV28 to TRBJ2-3, with no clear D. The CDR3 spans 9 residues. The ends were cut back, 9 bases at V and 6 bases at J, with 4 bases in the middle. Germline V gives CDR1 MDHEN, CDR2 SYDVKM. The CDR3 spells CARVDTQYF. The CDR3 nucleotides read TGTGCCAGGGTGGATACGCAGTATTTT.

This clonotype has a count of ten or more. J is TRBJ2-7 and V is TRBV7-9, with TRBD2 identical over 9 bases. The CDR3 is 16 amino acids. With 5 bases clipped from V and 5 bases from J, the junction kept 13 bases outside the gene matches. Germline loops: CDR1 SEHNR, CDR2 FQNEAQ (reference sequence). The CDR3 DNA sequence: TGTGCCAGCAGCCCTTCCCGGTCTAGCGGGAACAACGAGCAGTACTTC. Translation: CASSPSRSSGNNEQYF.

In its sample, this clonotype was seen many times. The genes are TRBV2 and TRBJ2-7; 12 bases align to TRBD1. CDR3 length equals 15 residues. Germline lookup yields CDR1 SNHLY and CDR2 FYNNEI. Trimming removed 6 bases from V and 0 bases from J; junction bases left unmatched: 3. The CDR3 bases are TGTGCCAGCAGGGGACAGGGGGCGAACTCCTACGAGCAGTACTTC. Residues: CASRGQGANSYEQYF.

The gene calls are TRBV7-9 and TRBJ2-3; D possibly corresponds to TRBD2 (6 bases). Trimming took 3 bases from V and 3 from J, leaving 16 bases between them. The CDR3 spans 16 residues. The germline V gene has CDR1 SEHNR and CDR2 FQNEAQ (reference sequence). The CDR3: CASSFRNPGLTDTQYF. In DNA form, the CDR3 reads TGTGCCAGCAGCTTCCGTAACCCGGGACTTACAGATACGCAGTATTTT.

The genes are TRBV20-1 and TRBJ2-2, with a possible D match to TRBD2 (5 bases). Trimming took 5 bases from V and 2 from J, leaving 21 bases between them. The CDR3 length is 17 residues. From germline, CDR1 is DFQATT and CDR2 SNEGSKA (reference sequence). The CDR3 DNA reads TGCAGTGCTCGTCAATCTCAACTAGTTACTAACACCGGGGAGCTGTTTTTT. Its translation is CSARQSQLVTNTGELFF.

In this sample, this clonotype turned up many times. The chain combines TRBV25-1 with TRBJ1-2, with 7 bases that match TRBD1. After removal of 5 bases from V and 4 bases from J, the junction contained 10 bases not matched to a gene. This CDR3 comprises 15 residues. The germline V gene has CDR1 MGHDK and CDR2 SYGVNS. The CDR3 DNA is TGTGCCAGCAGTACCTCGACAGGGAGAATCTATGGCTACACCTTC. Its translation is CASSTSTGRIYGYTF.

A remark on this clonotype: A much more abundant neighbour one base away suggests this may be a read error. The J gene is TRBJ2-1, the V gene TRBV7-9; 8 bases are shared with TRBD2. Trimming removed 2 bases from V and 4 bases from J; junction bases left unmatched: 16. The CDR3 has 19 residues. CDR1 is SEHNR and CDR2 is FQNEAQ in the germline V gene (reference sequence). The CDR3 loop reads CASSLSSVGLAGKYNEQFF. Written as DNA, the CDR3 is TGTGCCAGCAGCTTATCTTCAGTGGGTTTAGCGGGAAAATACAATGAGCAGTTCTTC.